In this sample, the clone carrying this T cell receptor (beta chain) turned up many times. The sample comes from a study of molecular identifiers for immune sequencing clone quantification. TCRdb called the PCR reads again in MiXCR, with one record for every CDR3 protein. Of tens of thousands of distinct CDR3 sequences detected, less than 20% appear once; the ten largest clones hold roughly 0.99%. Sequencing input: naive CD8+ T cells from blood, with Jurkat cell RNA spiked in. Subset defined: FACS-sorted CD8+CD4-CCR7+CD45RA+ naive T cells. This TCR came from a human donor in good health. Some libraries in this study had Jurkat cell RNA spiked in.

The CDR3 here is CATRVANEQFF. The CDR3 nucleotides are TGTGCCACCAGGGTTGCCAATGAGCAGTTCTTC. The chain is built from TRBV24-1 and TRBJ2-1; D gene uncertain. The V end was cut by 7 bases, the J end by 6 bases, with 6 bases between. Germline-derived CDR1 and CDR2 are KGHDR and SFDVKD. The CDR3 spans 11 residues.